This is a list of T cell receptor beta chains from one sample in a study of graft-versus-host responses after intestinal transplantation. Clones were read by immunoSEQ multiplex PCR, and TCRdb kept only the in-frame ones, dropping some. The data contain 35,000 to 45,000 clones, over 85% of them singletons. The sample was PBMCs, taken 700 to 750 days after intestinal transplantation. These receptors were collected from a human patient who received an intestinal transplant, so some T cells may come from the graft donor. The CDR3 runs from the conserved cysteine through the conserved F or W. A D gene is named only where the DNA matches it firmly. Only some rows state a clone size, as once, few, many or a class for expanded clones.

d_call	j_call	v_call	clone_size	cdr3_nt	cdr3_aa
.	TRBJ1-1	TRBV25-1	.	TGTGCCAGCAGTGAACGGGGTGGGGGCGCGACTTTCTTT	CASSERGGGATFF
.	TRBJ1-2	TRBV29-1	.	TGCAGCGTGCCGGGGGGGACTACTGGCTACACCTTC	CSVPGGTTGYTF
TRBD1	TRBJ2-2	TRBV7-7	.	TGTGCCAGCAGCCCCTTTTGGACAGGGGCCACCGGGGAGCTGTTTTTT	CASSPFWTGATGELFF
TRBD2	TRBJ2-7	TRBV10-3	.	TGTGCCATCAGTGTAGGCGGGACTAGTACCCACGAGCAGTACTTC	CAISVGGTSTHEQYF
TRBD1	TRBJ2-7	TRBV19	.	TGTGCCAGTAGTATATCAGGACAGGAGGCCTACGAGCAGTACTTC	CASSISGQEAYEQYF
TRBD1	TRBJ2-7	TRBV10-1	once	TGCGCCAGCAGTCCTACCCGGGACAGGGTCTCCTACGAGCAGTACTTC	CASSPTRDRVSYEQYF
TRBD1	TRBJ1-2	TRBV11-2	.	TGTGCCAGCAGCGCACGGACAGGGACTGGCTACACCTTC	CASSARTGTGYTF
.	TRBJ2-7	TRBV7-9	.	TGTGCCAGCAGCTTAGAGTCGTCCTCCTACGAGCAGTACTTC	CASSLESSSYEQYF
.	TRBJ2-1	TRBV2	.	TGTGCCAGCAGACCCGGGACCGCCATAAATGAGCAGTTCTTC	CASRPGTAINEQFF
.	TRBJ2-2	TRBV7-9	.	TGTGCCAGCAGCCACCCCAGACAGAGCTCGAACACCGGGGAGCTGTTTTTT	CASSHPRQSSNTGELFF
TRBD2	TRBJ2-1	TRBV28	.	TGTGCCAGCAGACCTACCCGATGGGAGCGGGAGGGCTGTGAGCAGTTCTTC	CASRPTRWEREGCEQFF
.	TRBJ2-7	TRBV11-3	.	TGTGCCAGCAGCCCCGGCCCCGGCAGAAACTACGAGCAGTACTTC	CASSPGPGRNYEQYF
.	TRBJ2-1	TRBV6-6	.	TGTGCCAGCAGCCCTACACCCCAGGGTTCCTACAATGAGCAGTTCTTC	CASSPTPQGSYNEQFF
TRBD1	TRBJ2-7	TRBV4-1	.	TGCGCCAGCAGCCAAGGGCCGGGACAGACGCTCTACGAGCAGTACTTC	CASSQGPGQTLYEQYF
TRBD2	TRBJ2-3	TRBV11-2	.	TGTGCCAGCAGCTCCGGACTAGTTGTGGATACGCAGTATTTT	CASSSGLVVDTQYF
.	TRBJ2-7	TRBV12-2	.	TGTGCAAGTCCCCCCTGGGGGGACTATTCCTACGAGCAGTACTTC	CASPPWGDYSYEQYF
.	TRBJ1-6	TRBV28	.	TGTGCCACCGCCCGGGGAGAGGGAGTTTCCTATAATTCACCCCTCCACTTT	CATARGEGVSYNSPLHF
TRBD1	TRBJ2-5	TRBV2	.	TGTGCCAGCATCGACAGGGATTTTGTTGAAGAGACCCAGTACTTC	CASIDRDFVEETQYF
.	TRBJ2-3	TRBV6-6	once	TGTGCCAGCAGTTACTCGACAGTTTCGGATACGCAGTATTTT	CASSYSTVSDTQYF
.	TRBJ2-7	TRBV20-1	.	TGCAGTGCTGCCCTCAACGAGCAGTACTTC	CSAALNEQYF
.	TRBJ1-6	TRBV2	.	TGTGCCAGCAGTGAACAGGGTTTAGTGAGTTCACCCCTCCACTTT	CASSEQGLVSSPLHF
.	TRBJ2-7	TRBV6-6	.	TGTGCCAGCAGCTTCTTGGACACCGACGAGCAGTACTTC	CASSFLDTDEQYF
.	TRBJ2-1	TRBV6-1	.	TGTGCCAGCAGCGTTGACCCCAGAAGGGGCAATGAGCAGTTCTTC	CASSVDPRRGNEQFF
.	TRBJ1-6	TRBV25-1	few	TGTGCCAGCAGCATGGCAGGCTCCAACCACTTT	CASSMAGSNHF
.	TRBJ2-7	TRBV6-6	.	TGTGCCAGCAGTGAGGAGGTCGAGCAGTACTTC	CASSEEVEQYF
.	TRBJ2-3	TRBV4-1	once	TGCGCCAGCAGCCAAGCACAGTTTGCAGATACGCAGTATTTT	CASSQAQFADTQYF
.	TRBJ1-5	TRBV10-3	.	TGTGCCATCAGTGTGCGGGAAAATCAGCCCCAGCATTTT	CAISVRENQPQHF
TRBD2	TRBJ2-3	TRBV7-2	once	TGTGCCAGCAGCTTAGCAGGGACTAGTGGAGATACGCAGTATTTT	CASSLAGTSGDTQYF
.	TRBJ2-3	TRBV7-3	.	TGTGCCAGCAGCCCACCCGGGACAACAACGCAGTATTTT	CASSPPGTTTQYF
.	TRBJ1-6	TRBV7-3	.	TGTGCCAGCAGCGCCAGTGGGACCGGGAGTTCACCCCTCCACTTT	CASSASGTGSSPLHF
.	TRBJ2-7	TRBV6-5	.	TGTGCCAGCAGTTACTCGCTTCAAGGGGTCGAGCAGTACTTC	CASSYSLQGVEQYF
.	TRBJ2-3	TRBV7-9	.	TGTGCCAGTGCGACATCGGGGGTTACGACCAGCACAGATACGCAGTATTTT	CASATSGVTTSTDTQYF
.	TRBJ2-1	TRBV5-5	.	TGTGCCAGCAGCTTGAGGACAACCTTCTCCTACAATGAGCAGTTCTTC	CASSLRTTFSYNEQFF
.	TRBJ2-6	TRBV6-5	medium-sized	TGTGCCAGCAGTTACTCAGAGACTGGGGCCAACGTCCTGACTTTC	CASSYSETGANVLTF
.	TRBJ2-1	TRBV19	.	TGTGCCACCAGAGGGCCGGGGCAGTTCTTC	CATRGPGQFF
.	TRBJ2-1	TRBV6-5	.	TGTGCCAGCAGCCATCGACAGGCCTCCTACAATGAGCAGTTCTTC	CASSHRQASYNEQFF
.	TRBJ2-7	TRBV7-9	.	TGTGCCAGCAGCTCCGGTTGGGTCTCTAAGTACTTC	CASSSGWVSKYF
.	TRBJ2-2	TRBV10-1	.	TGCGCCAGCAGTGAGTCGGAGGGAGACACCGGGGAGCTGTTTTTT	CASSESEGDTGELFF
.	TRBJ2-1	TRBV4-1	.	TGCGCCAGCAGCCAGAGAAGGAGGGTTATTGAGCAGTTCTTC	CASSQRRRVIEQFF
.	TRBJ2-7	TRBV6-5	.	TGTGCCAGCAGTTACTCGGCCTCCCGGTTATACGAGCAGTACTTC	CASSYSASRLYEQYF
.	TRBJ1-4	TRBV15	.	TGTGCCACCAGCAGAGATCCCGGGTCGCAAAAACTGTTTTTT	CATSRDPGSQKLFF
TRBD1	TRBJ1-1	TRBV19	.	TGTGCCAGTATGGACAGGGCCTACACTGAAGCTTTCTTT	CASMDRAYTEAFF
TRBD2	TRBJ2-1	TRBV7-3	once	TGTGCCAGCAGCTCCCGACTAGCGGGGGGGCTGTATGAGCAGTTCTTC	CASSSRLAGGLYEQFF
.	TRBJ2-3	TRBV18	.	TGTGCCAGCTCACCAAAGGCCCTCCCCGGGAGCACAGATACGCAGTATTTT	CASSPKALPGSTDTQYF
.	TRBJ2-3	TRBV11-2	.	TGTGCCAGCAGACGAAATCAAGATACGCAGTATTTT	CASRRNQDTQYF
.	TRBJ1-2	TRBV7-6	.	TGTGCCAGCAGCTTAGCTCCCCGGGAGGGACCCTTCTATGGCTACACCTTC	CASSLAPREGPFYGYTF
.	TRBJ1-1	TRBV5-1	.	TGCGCCAGCAGCTTACTCACAGGACTTAACACTGAAGCTTTCTTT	CASSLLTGLNTEAFF
.	TRBJ1-1	TRBV6-6	.	TGTGCCAGCAGGCGGAAGGGGAACACTGAAGCTTTCTTT	CASRRKGNTEAFF
.	TRBJ1-2	TRBV2	.	TGTGCCAGCACCCCTAAGGCCTATGGCTACACCTTC	CASTPKAYGYTF
.	TRBJ1-2	TRBV5-1	once	TGCGCCAGCAGCTTGGAGGTCGAATATGGCTACACCTTC	CASSLEVEYGYTF
.	TRBJ1-2	TRBV6-5	.	TGTGCCAGCACCATAGCACCCTCCCAGGGCTACACCTTC	CASTIAPSQGYTF
.	TRBJ2-7	TRBV11-2	.	TGTGCCAGCAGCGCAAGTGGACTACCCTACGAGCAGTACTTC	CASSASGLPYEQYF
.	TRBJ2-7	TRBV29-1	.	TGCAGCGTTGGGGGGTCGCTCTACGAGCAGTACTTC	CSVGGSLYEQYF